These 19 T cell receptor beta chains were all obtained from the same sample, sequenced in a study of radiotherapy plus CTLA-4 blockade in lung cancer. The protocol was immunoSEQ multiplex PCR, while the TCRdb copy is restricted to in-frame clones and leaves out a portion. The sample has about 100,000 clones, roughly 80% seen once. Sequenced material: peripheral blood, taken from a patient treated with radiotherapy plus ipilimumab. The receptors were sampled from a human donor with non-small cell lung cancer who had stable disease on radiotherapy plus ipilimumab.

This chain uses TRBV9 with TRBJ2-3; TRBD1 matches at 8 bases. The CDR3 is 15 residues long. V trimming: 3 bases; J trimming: 4 bases; junction bases outside the gene matches: 7. Germline lookup yields CDR1 SGDLS and CDR2 YYNGEE. The CDR3 coding sequence is TGTGCCAGCAGCGGGACAGGGTCGCGGGCAGATACGCAGTATTTT. The encoded protein is CASSGTGSRADTQYF.

The gene calls are TRBV30 and TRBJ2-7; TRBD1 agrees at 7 bases. Germline CDR1 GTSNPN, CDR2 SVGIG (reference sequence). The CDR3 loop spans 15 amino acids. V shed 2 bases, J shed 5 bases, and the junction held 12 bases outside the gene matches. This chain's CDR3 is CAWSKLRQGIHEQYF. The CDR3 DNA is TGTGCCTGGAGTAAGCTGAGACAGGGTATCCACGAGCAGTACTTC.

The chain employs TRBV7-2 and TRBJ2-2; D uncertain. CDR1 and CDR2 from the germline V gene are SGHTA and FQGNSA. This CDR3 comprises 14 residues. Trimming left V 5 bases short and J 1 base short, with 8 bases between. CDR3 nucleotide sequence: TGTGCCAGCAGCGCACTACAGAACACCGGGGAGCTGTTTTTT. It specifies CASSALQNTGELFF.

This chain links TRBV5-1 with TRBJ1-3, with 8 bases fitting TRBD1. The germline V gene encodes CDR1 SGHRS and CDR2 YFSETQ. This CDR3 spans 16 amino acids. The V and J ends lost 4 bases and 0 bases, in that order; junction bases with no gene match: 6. The CDR3 region has the DNA TGCGCCAGCAGCACCTTACAGGGGGGCTCTGGAAACACCATATATTTT. This gives the protein CASSTLQGGSGNTIYF.

The chain is built from TRBV11-3 and TRBJ2-1, with 8 bases aligning to TRBD1. This CDR3 is 12 amino acids long. The germline gives CDR1 SGHNT, CDR2 YENEEA. The ends lost 5 bases at V and 7 bases at J; junction bases unmatched: 1. The CDR3 protein is CASSRQGNEQFF. CDR3 bases: TGTGCCAGCAGCAGACAGGGGAATGAGCAGTTCTTC.

J is TRBJ2-3 and V is TRBV7-6; D gene unclear. CDR3 size: 13 residues. CDR1 SGHVS and CDR2 FNYEAQ come from the germline V gene. V lost 5 bases and J lost 6, with 12 bases in between. The CDR3 is CASSPRLVDTQYF. The CDR3 DNA sequence: TGTGCCAGCAGCCCTCGACTCGTGGATACGCAGTATTTT.

The V and J genes are TRBV5-1 and TRBJ2-5, with 8 bases identical to TRBD1. The CDR3 runs 15 residues. V trimming: 0 bases; J trimming: 5 bases; junction bases outside the gene matches: 6. Germline V gene lookup returns CDR1 SGHRS and CDR2 YFSETQ. The CDR3 DNA reads TGCGCCAGCAGCTTGGGCGGGCGGACAGGGGAGACCCAGTACTTC. Its protein is CASSLGGRTGETQYF.

This clone was picked up a small number of times. The chain combines TRBV6-5 with TRBJ1-6, with a tentative D call TRBD1 (5 bases). Germline values: CDR1 MNHEY, CDR2 SVGAGI. V lost 3 bases to trimming and J lost 6 bases, with 15 bases between them. The CDR3 totals 16 residues. DNA of the CDR3: TGTGCCAGCAGTTATGGTCACAGAAGGGGTAATTCACCCCTCCACTTT. Translating gives CASSYGHRRGNSPLHF.

This chain joins TRBV9 and TRBJ1-6; D gene uncertain. V was clipped by 4 bases and J by 7 bases, with 9 bases between them. Germline CDR1 reads SGDLS; CDR2 reads YYNGEE. The CDR3 loop spans 13 amino acids. The CDR3 DNA reads as TGTGCCAGCAGCACGGACGAAAATTCACCCCTCCACTTT. Protein sequence: CASSTDENSPLHF.

The V gene is TRBV14, the J gene TRBJ2-1, with D unclear. CDR3 length equals 12 residues. V was cut by 0 bases and J by 8 bases, with 5 bases left in between. Germline CDR1 SGHDN, CDR2 FVKESK. The CDR3 DNA reads TGTGCCAGCAGCCAAGATAGTTATGAGCAGTTCTTC. It specifies CASSQDSYEQFF.

V usage is TRBV18 and J usage is TRBJ2-3; TRBD2 matches 11 bases. The length of the CDR3 is 16 residues. Germline CDR1 reads KGHSH; CDR2 reads LQKENI. After removal of 5 bases from V and 2 bases from J, the junction contained 6 bases not matched to a gene. The chain's CDR3 is CASSTGTSGYTDTQYF. In DNA form, the CDR3 reads TGTGCCAGCTCAACCGGGACTAGCGGATACACAGATACGCAGTATTTT.

The rearrangement uses TRBV5-6 and TRBJ2-3; the D gene is possibly TRBD2 (6 bases). This CDR3 is built from 16 residues. Per germline, CDR1 SGHDT and CDR2 YYEEEE. The ends were cut back, 4 bases at V and 5 bases at J, with 20 bases in the middle. CDR3 nucleotide sequence: TGTGCCAGCAGCCCTGCGAAGAGGAGGGAGATAGATACGCAGTATTTT. Protein sequence: CASSPAKRREIDTQYF. Supplemented by reference TRBV5-6 and TRBJ2-3, the full variable domain reads DAGVTQSPTHLIKTRGQQVTLRCSPKSGHDTVSWYQQALGQGPQFIFQYYEEEERQRGNFPDRFSGHQFPNYSSELNVNALLLGDSALYLCASSPAKRREIDTQYFGPGTRLTVL.

The chain is built from TRBV5-4 and TRBJ1-6; D is ambiguous. The CDR3 covers 16 residues. V was cut by 2 bases and J by 1 base, with 10 bases left in between. Germline V gene data show CDR1 as SGHNT and CDR2 as YYREEE (reference sequence). CDR3 coding DNA: TGTGCCAGCAGCTTAGAGATGGGTTCCTATAATTCACCCCTCCACTTT. Its protein product is CASSLEMGSYNSPLHF.

The chain employs TRBV18 and TRBJ2-3; 9 nucleotides agree with TRBD2. J was trimmed by 0 bases and V by 5 bases; bases with no gene match: 6. The CDR3 has 16 amino acids. Germline loops: CDR1 KGHSH, CDR2 LQKENI. The chain's CDR3 is CASSASTSGSTDTQYF. CDR3 sequence (DNA): TGTGCCAGCTCAGCCTCGACTAGCGGCAGCACAGATACGCAGTATTTT.

The chain combines TRBV19 with TRBJ2-7; 10 positions agree with TRBD1. The CDR3 has 15 residues. CDR1 and CDR2 from the germline V gene are LNHDA and SQIVND (reference sequence). With 6 bases clipped from V and 2 bases from J, the junction kept 7 bases outside the gene matches. In DNA form, the CDR3 reads TGTGCCAGTAGCTCTCCGGGGACAGGGGCCTACGAGCAGTACTTC. Translating it yields CASSSPGTGAYEQYF.

The chain combines TRBV9 with TRBJ1-5; D is ambiguous. The CDR3 extends over 14 amino acids. Germline lookup yields CDR1 SGDLS and CDR2 YYNGEE. Trimming left V 3 bases short and J 0 bases short, with 7 bases between. The CDR3 reads CASSGLNSNQPQHF. In nucleotides, the CDR3 is TGTGCCAGCAGCGGATTAAATAGCAATCAGCCCCAGCATTTT.

The chain combines TRBV19 with TRBJ1-2, with a tentative D call TRBD1 (5 bases). The V gene lost 2 bases and the J gene lost 6 bases, with 13 bases spanning the gap. The length of the CDR3 is 14 residues. Germline lookup yields CDR1 LNHDA and CDR2 SQIVND (reference sequence). CDR3 region: CASSIPWAGDGYTF. CDR3 nucleotide sequence: TGTGCCAGTAGTATACCCTGGGCGGGGGATGGCTACACCTTC. Supplemented by reference TRBV19 and TRBJ1-2, the full variable domain reads DGGITQSPKYLFRKEGQNVTLSCEQNLNHDAMYWYRQDPGQGLRLIYYSQIVNDFQKGDIAEGYSVSREKKESFPLTVTSAQKNPTAFYLCASSIPWAGDGYTFGSGTRLTVV.

This sequence joins TRBV19 and TRBJ1-2, with 11 bases fitting TRBD1. The CDR3 sequence is 16 residues long. The germline V gene encodes CDR1 LNHDA and CDR2 SQIVND (reference sequence). V was clipped by 5 bases and J by 1 base; unmatched bases: 6. CDR3 protein: CASSPPGTGGNYGYTF. CDR3 DNA: TGTGCCAGTAGTCCGCCCGGGACAGGGGGTAACTATGGCTACACCTTC.

This clone has just one count. V gene TRBV6-5 combines with J gene TRBJ2-3; D is perhaps TRBD2 (6 bases). There are 15 residues in the CDR3. The germline CDR1 and CDR2 sequences are MNHEY and SVGAGI. Deletions cut 0 bases from V and 3 bases from J, with 10 bases between. CDR3 in amino acids: CASSYSGTRTDTQYF. The CDR3 nucleotides read TGTGCCAGCAGTTACTCCGGGACTCGAACAGATACGCAGTATTTT.